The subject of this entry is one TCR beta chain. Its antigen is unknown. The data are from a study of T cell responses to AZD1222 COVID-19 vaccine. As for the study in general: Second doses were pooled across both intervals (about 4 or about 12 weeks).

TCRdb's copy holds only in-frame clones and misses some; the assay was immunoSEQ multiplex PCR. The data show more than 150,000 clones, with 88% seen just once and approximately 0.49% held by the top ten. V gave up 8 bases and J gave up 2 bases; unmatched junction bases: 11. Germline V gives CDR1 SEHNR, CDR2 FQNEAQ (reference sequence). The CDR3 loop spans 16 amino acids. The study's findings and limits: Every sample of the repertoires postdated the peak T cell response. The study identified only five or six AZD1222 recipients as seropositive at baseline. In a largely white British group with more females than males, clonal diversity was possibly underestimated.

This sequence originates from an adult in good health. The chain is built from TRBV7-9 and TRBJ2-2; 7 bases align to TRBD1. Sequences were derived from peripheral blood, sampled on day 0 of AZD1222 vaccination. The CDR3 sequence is CASVINRDRNTGELFF. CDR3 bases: TGTGCCAGCGTCATCAACCGGGACAGAAACACCGGGGAGCTGTTTTTT. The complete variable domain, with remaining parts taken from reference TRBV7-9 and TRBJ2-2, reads DTGVSQNPRHKITKRGQNVTFRCDPISEHNRLYWYRQTLGQGPEFLTYFQNEAQLEKSRLLSDRFSAERPKGSFSTLEIQRTEQGDSAMYLCASVINRDRNTGELFFGEGSRLTVL.